This T cell receptor beta chain was obtained from a study of blood T cell repertoires in COVID-19. The wider study: In each case, the material was cDNA or gDNA derived from T cells, B-cell-depleted T cells, or PBMCs.

This CDR3 has 13 amino acids. CDR1 DFQATT and CDR2 SNEGSKA come from the germline V gene (reference sequence). Trimming removed 3 bases from V and 3 bases from J, with 9 bases in between. Some clones are missing from TCRdb's copy, which holds only in-frame ones; the method was immunoSEQ multiplex PCR. This table holds about 200,000 clones, 80% to 90% found once. The material sequenced was PBMCs or T cells enriched from blood (not recorded which). The rearrangement links TRBV20-1 to TRBJ1-5; no firm D call. The clonotype originates from a woman between 45 and 60 years old who had been exposed to COVID-19. The CDR3 DNA follows: TGCAGTGCTAGTCGAGTCTTCAATCAGCCCCAGCATTTT. This codes for CSASRVFNQPQHF.